This TCR beta chain was identified in a study of blood T cell repertoires in COVID-19. Study-wide context: Sources were T cells, B-cell-depleted T cells, or PBMCs; the material itself was cDNA or gDNA.

Authors' methods: Reference gene primer amplification gave estimated nucleated cell counts. Clones were read by immunoSEQ multiplex PCR, and TCRdb kept only the in-frame ones, dropping some. That table supplies the V and J calls and clone size; D and trimming were determined from the DNA. The sample holds some 96,000 clones; about nine tenths are singletons and the top ten take 2.1%. The ends lost 4 bases at V and 6 bases at J; junction bases unmatched: 9. CDR1 and CDR2 (germline): ENHRY, SYGVKD. The CDR3 consists of 14 residues. J is TRBJ2-7 and V is TRBV10-3, with 7 bases fitting TRBD1. The clonotype originates from a man aged 50-60 years with active COVID-19. Material: peripheral blood. CDR3 amino acids: CAISVDRDSSEQYF. The CDR3 DNA reads as TGTGCCATCAGTGTTGACAGGGATTCTAGCGAGCAGTACTTC.